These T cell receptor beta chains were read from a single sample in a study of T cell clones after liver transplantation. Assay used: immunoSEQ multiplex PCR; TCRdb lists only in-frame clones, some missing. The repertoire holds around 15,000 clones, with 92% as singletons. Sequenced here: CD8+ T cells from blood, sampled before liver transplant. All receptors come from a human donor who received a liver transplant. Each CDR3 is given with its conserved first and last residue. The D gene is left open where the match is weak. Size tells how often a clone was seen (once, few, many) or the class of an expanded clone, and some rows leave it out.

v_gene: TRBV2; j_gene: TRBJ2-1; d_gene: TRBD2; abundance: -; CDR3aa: CASSLLAGGLNEQFF
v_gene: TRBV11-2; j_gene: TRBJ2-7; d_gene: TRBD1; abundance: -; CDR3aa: CASSFLGQSYEQYF
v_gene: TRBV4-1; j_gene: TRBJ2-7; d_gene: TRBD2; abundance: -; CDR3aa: CASSQAGGAGGPYEQYF
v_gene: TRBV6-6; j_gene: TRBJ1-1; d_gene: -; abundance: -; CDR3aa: CASIDPGDTEAFF
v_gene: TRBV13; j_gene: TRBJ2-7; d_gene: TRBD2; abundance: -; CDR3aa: CASSFSGRALYEQYF
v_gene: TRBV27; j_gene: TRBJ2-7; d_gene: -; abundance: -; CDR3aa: CASSLSSNYEQYF
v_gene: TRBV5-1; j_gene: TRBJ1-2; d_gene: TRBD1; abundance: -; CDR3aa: CASSPRAGGLNYGYTF
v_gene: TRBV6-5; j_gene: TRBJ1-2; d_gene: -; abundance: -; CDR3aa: CASRTTGPSYTF
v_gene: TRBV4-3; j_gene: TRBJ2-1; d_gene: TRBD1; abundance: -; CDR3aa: CASSRARGPANEQFF
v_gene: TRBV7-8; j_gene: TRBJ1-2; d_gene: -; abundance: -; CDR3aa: CASSSPRTGTDYYGYTF
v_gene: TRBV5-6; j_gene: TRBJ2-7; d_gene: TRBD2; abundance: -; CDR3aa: CASSFSSGSSYEQYF
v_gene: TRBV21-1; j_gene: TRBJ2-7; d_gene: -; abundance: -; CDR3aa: CASNHDTGPAYEQYF
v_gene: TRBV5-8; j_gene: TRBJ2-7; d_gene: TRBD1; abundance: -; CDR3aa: CASSFGQGVYEQYF
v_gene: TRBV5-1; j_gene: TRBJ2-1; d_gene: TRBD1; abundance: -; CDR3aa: CASSLGQGEPTYNEQFF
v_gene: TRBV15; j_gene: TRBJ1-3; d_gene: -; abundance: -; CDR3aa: CATSSVELGGEQNTIYF
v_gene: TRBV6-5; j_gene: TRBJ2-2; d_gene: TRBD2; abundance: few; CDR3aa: CASSTGLADGELFF
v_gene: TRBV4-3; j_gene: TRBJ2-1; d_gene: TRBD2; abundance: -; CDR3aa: CASRLGAGLAGSNEQFF
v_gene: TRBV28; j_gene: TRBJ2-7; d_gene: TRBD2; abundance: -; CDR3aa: CASSLSAGGYEQYF
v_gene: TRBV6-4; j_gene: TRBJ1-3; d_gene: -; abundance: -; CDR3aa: CAWYTMCGAVSGNTIYF
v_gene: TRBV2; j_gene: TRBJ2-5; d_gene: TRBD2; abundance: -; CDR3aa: CASSELAGTQETQYF
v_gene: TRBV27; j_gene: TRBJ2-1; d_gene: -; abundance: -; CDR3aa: CASSSSPTYNEQFF
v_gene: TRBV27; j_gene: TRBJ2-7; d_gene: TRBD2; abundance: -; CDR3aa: CASSRSGEDF
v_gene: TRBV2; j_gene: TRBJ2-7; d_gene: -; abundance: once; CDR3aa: CAAEGPRRSYEQYF
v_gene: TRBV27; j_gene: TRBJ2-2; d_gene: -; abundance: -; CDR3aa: CASSTGLNTGELFF
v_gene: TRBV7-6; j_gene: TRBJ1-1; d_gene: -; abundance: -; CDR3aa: CASSPQVNTEAFF
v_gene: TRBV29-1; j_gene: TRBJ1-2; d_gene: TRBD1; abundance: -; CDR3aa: CSARDRGPYGYTF
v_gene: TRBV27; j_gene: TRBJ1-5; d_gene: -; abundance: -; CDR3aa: CASSPSMGDSNQPQHF
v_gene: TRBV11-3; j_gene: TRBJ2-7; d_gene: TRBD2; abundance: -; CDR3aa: CASTPGGESSYEQYF
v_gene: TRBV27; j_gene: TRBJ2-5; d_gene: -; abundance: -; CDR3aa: CASKHGTQETQYF
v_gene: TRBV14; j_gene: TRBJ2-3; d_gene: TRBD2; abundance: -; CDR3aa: CASSHAPGLAGVPDTQYF
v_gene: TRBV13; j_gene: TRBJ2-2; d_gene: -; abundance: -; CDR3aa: CASSSTHGELFF
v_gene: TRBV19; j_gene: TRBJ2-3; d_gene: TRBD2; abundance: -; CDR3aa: CASSSGIADTQYF
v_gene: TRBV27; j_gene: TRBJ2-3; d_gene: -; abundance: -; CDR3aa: CASIAAQAPITQYF
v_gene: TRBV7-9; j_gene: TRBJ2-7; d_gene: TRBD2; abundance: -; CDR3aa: CASSSGLAGVVKQYF
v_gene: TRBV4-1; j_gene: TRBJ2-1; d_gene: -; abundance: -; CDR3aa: CASSQMVGQYNEQFF
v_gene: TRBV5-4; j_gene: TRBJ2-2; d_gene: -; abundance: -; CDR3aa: CASSLLGGGTGELFF
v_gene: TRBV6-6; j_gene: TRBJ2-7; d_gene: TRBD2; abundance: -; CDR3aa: CASSFLQAGRAYEQYF
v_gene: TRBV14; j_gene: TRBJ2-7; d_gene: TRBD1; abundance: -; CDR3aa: CASSAQGAYEQYF
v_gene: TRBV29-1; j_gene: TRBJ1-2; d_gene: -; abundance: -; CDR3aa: CSVVHREGYGYTF
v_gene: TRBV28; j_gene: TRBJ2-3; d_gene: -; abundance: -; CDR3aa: CASRKYRGAVTDTQYF
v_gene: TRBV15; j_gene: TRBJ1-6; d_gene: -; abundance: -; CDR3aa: CATSRDLAGQDSPLHF
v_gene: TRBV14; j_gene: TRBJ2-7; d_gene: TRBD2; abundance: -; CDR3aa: CASSHGRSSGRPSAPYEQYF
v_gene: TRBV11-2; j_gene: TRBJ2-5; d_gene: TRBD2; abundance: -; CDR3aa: CASSLGGLAVKETQYF
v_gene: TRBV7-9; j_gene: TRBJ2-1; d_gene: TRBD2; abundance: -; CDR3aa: CASSLAGDIYNEQFF
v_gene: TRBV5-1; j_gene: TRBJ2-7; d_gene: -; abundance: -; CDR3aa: CASSSGYEQYF
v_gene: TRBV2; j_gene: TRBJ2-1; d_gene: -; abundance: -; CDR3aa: CASRGSSLNEQFF
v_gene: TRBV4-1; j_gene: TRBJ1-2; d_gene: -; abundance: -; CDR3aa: CASSQSDYGYTF
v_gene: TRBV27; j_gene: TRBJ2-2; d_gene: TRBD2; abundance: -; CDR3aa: CASSSTSGFTGELFF
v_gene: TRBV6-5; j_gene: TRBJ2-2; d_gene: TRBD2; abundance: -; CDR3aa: CASSYGLAGGGELFF
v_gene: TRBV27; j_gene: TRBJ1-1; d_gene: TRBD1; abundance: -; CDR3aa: CASSLGGTVTEAFF
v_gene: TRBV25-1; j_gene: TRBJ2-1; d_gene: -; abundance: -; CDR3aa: CASKAEGSYNEQFF
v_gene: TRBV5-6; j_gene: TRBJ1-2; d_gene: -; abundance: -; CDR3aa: CASSLEMGINYGYTF
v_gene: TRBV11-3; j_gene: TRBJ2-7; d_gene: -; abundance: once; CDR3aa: CASSLDPVSGYEQYF
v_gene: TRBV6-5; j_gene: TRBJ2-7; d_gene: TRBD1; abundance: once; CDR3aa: CASSPPPDRDHEQYF
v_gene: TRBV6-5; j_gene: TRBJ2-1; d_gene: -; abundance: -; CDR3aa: CASSFGTPRDEQFF
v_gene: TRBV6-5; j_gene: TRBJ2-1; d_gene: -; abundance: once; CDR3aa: CASSYGNEQFF
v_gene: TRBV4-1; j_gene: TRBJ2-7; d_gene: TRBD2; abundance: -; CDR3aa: CASSQGRTSDEQYF